This is a list of T cell receptor beta chains from one sample in a study of response to subunit inactivated influenza vaccine. In TCRdb, the RT-PCR reads were re-called with MiXCR into one record per CDR3 protein. Among 500,000 to 550,000 distinct CDR3 sequences listed, about 7.2% were seen once. This material consisted of PBMCs from blood, taken less than 30 months after vaccination. The origin of the receptors is a man aged 45 to 70 who received an inactivated influenza vaccine. Each CDR3 is given with its conserved first and last residue. A D gene is named only where the DNA matches it firmly. Not every row has a clone size; where given, it reads once, few, many or a size class.

d_gene: -; v_gene: TRBV12-3/TRBV12-4; len: 16; abundance: -; j_gene: TRBJ2-3; CDR3nt: TGTGCCAGCAGGAGGGACAAAGGAGGGAGCACAGATACGCAGTATTTT; CDR3aa: CASRRDKGGSTDTQYF
d_gene: TRBD1; v_gene: TRBV12-3/TRBV12-4; len: 15; abundance: few; j_gene: TRBJ2-7; CDR3nt: TGTGCCAGCAGTTCCCTGACAGGGGGCTCGGAAAAGCAGTACTTC; CDR3aa: CASSSLTGGSEKQYF
d_gene: -; v_gene: TRBV3-1; len: 14; abundance: many; j_gene: TRBJ2-4; CDR3nt: TGTGCCAGCGGAACCCAGCTAGCCAAAAACATTCAGTACTTC; CDR3aa: CASGTQLAKNIQYF
d_gene: -; v_gene: TRBV7-9; len: 14; abundance: few; j_gene: TRBJ1-1; CDR3nt: TGTGCCAGCAGCGCCGGGACAAGTAACACTGAAGCTTTCTTT; CDR3aa: CASSAGTSNTEAFF
d_gene: -; v_gene: TRBV5-5; len: 15; abundance: many; j_gene: TRBJ1-1; CDR3nt: TGTGCCAGCAGATCCTACTCCAGGGGAGGTACTGAAGCTTTCTTT; CDR3aa: CASRSYSRGGTEAFF
d_gene: TRBD2; v_gene: TRBV4-3; len: 15; abundance: few; j_gene: TRBJ2-7; CDR3nt: TGCGCCAGCAGCCAAGGGGGACTAAGCTCCTACGAGCAGTACTTC; CDR3aa: CASSQGGLSSYEQYF
d_gene: -; v_gene: TRBV6-1; len: 14; abundance: few; j_gene: TRBJ1-4; CDR3nt: TGTGCCAGCAGTCCCCTTCTAACTAATGAAAAACTGTTTTTT; CDR3aa: CASSPLLTNEKLFF
d_gene: -; v_gene: TRBV18; len: 16; abundance: few; j_gene: TRBJ2-3; CDR3nt: TGTGCCAGCTCATCTCCCATGGGAGTGGGCACAGATACGCAGTATTTT; CDR3aa: CASSSPMGVGTDTQYF
d_gene: -; v_gene: TRBV20-1; len: 18; abundance: few; j_gene: TRBJ2-1; CDR3nt: TGCAGTGCTAGTTCGTGGAGTCTCGGGTCGGGACGCCTCAGTGAGCAGTTCTTC; CDR3aa: CSASSWSLGSGRLSEQFF
d_gene: TRBD1; v_gene: TRBV11-2; len: 17; abundance: -; j_gene: TRBJ1-5; CDR3nt: TGTGCCAGCAGCTTAGGTCTGAGGACAGGGGGCGATCAGCCCCAGCATTTT; CDR3aa: CASSLGLRTGGDQPQHF
d_gene: -; v_gene: TRBV20-1; len: 15; abundance: -; j_gene: TRBJ2-1; CDR3nt: TGCAGTGCTAGAGACTGGGCCCGCGACTACAATGAGCAGTTCTTC; CDR3aa: CSARDWARDYNEQFF
d_gene: -; v_gene: TRBV5-1; len: 16; abundance: -; j_gene: TRBJ1-4; CDR3nt: TGCGCCAGCAGCTTCTCCGGGGGCGCGGGTAATGAAAAACTGTTTTTT; CDR3aa: CASSFSGGAGNEKLFF
d_gene: TRBD2; v_gene: TRBV20-1; len: 14; abundance: few; j_gene: TRBJ2-5; CDR3nt: TGCAGTGCCTCGGGACTAGAGGCCCAAGAGACCCAGTACTTC; CDR3aa: CSASGLEAQETQYF
d_gene: TRBD1; v_gene: TRBV29-1; len: 14; abundance: few; j_gene: TRBJ1-2; CDR3nt: TGCAGCGTTGAAGGAAGGGGGCGCGTCTATGGCTACACCTTC; CDR3aa: CSVEGRGRVYGYTF
d_gene: TRBD1; v_gene: TRBV5-5; len: 16; abundance: -; j_gene: TRBJ1-1; CDR3nt: TGTGCCAGCAGCCCGGGGACAGGGGGCCAGAACACTGAAGCTTTCTTT; CDR3aa: CASSPGTGGQNTEAFF
d_gene: TRBD1; v_gene: TRBV20-1; len: 13; abundance: many; j_gene: TRBJ2-1; CDR3nt: TGCAGTGCGAGGGACAGGAGCTACAATGAGCAGTTCTTC; CDR3aa: CSARDRSYNEQFF
d_gene: TRBD1; v_gene: TRBV19; len: 15; abundance: few; j_gene: TRBJ1-2; CDR3nt: TGTGCCAGCAGACCCGGGACAGGGGGTAACTATGGCTACACCTTC; CDR3aa: CASRPGTGGNYGYTF
d_gene: TRBD1; v_gene: TRBV6-1; len: 16; abundance: -; j_gene: TRBJ2-5; CDR3nt: TGTGCCAGCAGCTCGCCTGGACAGGGGGCGCGCGAGACCCAGTACTTC; CDR3aa: CASSSPGQGARETQYF
d_gene: TRBD1; v_gene: TRBV15; len: 15; abundance: -; j_gene: TRBJ2-5; CDR3nt: TGTGCCACCAGCAGAGTACAGGGGGCTTGGGAGACCCAGTACTTC; CDR3aa: CATSRVQGAWETQYF
d_gene: TRBD1; v_gene: TRBV28; len: 17; abundance: few; j_gene: TRBJ2-6; CDR3nt: TGTGCCAGCAGACTGGACAGGGGGGAAACTGGGGCCAACGTCCTGACTTTC; CDR3aa: CASRLDRGETGANVLTF
d_gene: -; v_gene: TRBV12-3/TRBV12-4; len: 12; abundance: many; j_gene: TRBJ2-6; CDR3nt: TGTGCCAGCAGCCGAAACAAAGGGGTCCTGACTTTC; CDR3aa: CASSRNKGVLTF
d_gene: -; v_gene: TRBV27; len: 14; abundance: -; j_gene: TRBJ2-3; CDR3nt: TGTGCCAGCAGTCCTCGACTAGTTTCAGATACGCAGTATTTT; CDR3aa: CASSPRLVSDTQYF
d_gene: TRBD1; v_gene: TRBV3-1; len: 15; abundance: many; j_gene: TRBJ1-2; CDR3nt: TGTGCCAGCAGCCAAGCAGCGACAGGGTCCTATGGCTACACCTTC; CDR3aa: CASSQAATGSYGYTF
d_gene: TRBD1; v_gene: TRBV5-1; len: 18; abundance: few; j_gene: TRBJ1-2; CDR3nt: TGCGCCAGCAGCTCCCAAACCGCCGGGACAGGGGGCAGGTATGGCTACACCTTC; CDR3aa: CASSSQTAGTGGRYGYTF
d_gene: TRBD1; v_gene: TRBV20-1; len: 13; abundance: -; j_gene: TRBJ1-4; CDR3nt: TGCAGTGCTTTGACAGGGGGTATAAAAAAACTGTTTTTT; CDR3aa: CSALTGGIKKLFF
d_gene: -; v_gene: TRBV5-1; len: 15; abundance: -; j_gene: TRBJ2-7; CDR3nt: TGCGCCAGCAGCTCGAACCCCGGGTCGCCGGACGAGCAGTACTTC; CDR3aa: CASSSNPGSPDEQYF
d_gene: TRBD2; v_gene: TRBV9; len: 17; abundance: many; j_gene: TRBJ2-1; CDR3nt: TGTGCCAGCAGCGTAGGGTCTAGCGGGAGTGGAACGGGTGAGCAGTTCTTC; CDR3aa: CASSVGSSGSGTGEQFF
d_gene: TRBD2; v_gene: TRBV4-3; len: 18; abundance: many; j_gene: TRBJ2-5; CDR3nt: TGCGCCAGCAGCCAAGGGAGGCTAGCGGGAGGGCGACAAGAGACCCAGTACTTC; CDR3aa: CASSQGRLAGGRQETQYF
d_gene: TRBD1; v_gene: TRBV6-5; len: 15; abundance: -; j_gene: TRBJ2-7; CDR3nt: TGTGCCAGCAGTTACTCGTGGCAGGGGGCCTACGAGCAGTACTTC; CDR3aa: CASSYSWQGAYEQYF
d_gene: -; v_gene: TRBV12-3/TRBV12-4; len: 13; abundance: many; j_gene: TRBJ2-3; CDR3nt: TGTGCCAGCACCGGAACGTTGGGGAATACGCAGTATTTT; CDR3aa: CASTGTLGNTQYF
d_gene: TRBD2; v_gene: TRBV6-4; len: 18; abundance: few; j_gene: TRBJ2-3; CDR3nt: TGTGCCAGCAGGGCGGGACTAGCGGGAGAACCGAGCACAGATACGCAGTATTTT; CDR3aa: CASRAGLAGEPSTDTQYF
d_gene: TRBD2; v_gene: TRBV10-3; len: 15; abundance: many; j_gene: TRBJ2-7; CDR3nt: TGTGCCATCAGTGGTGGGACTAGGGATCCCTACGAGCAGTACTTC; CDR3aa: CAISGGTRDPYEQYF
d_gene: TRBD1; v_gene: TRBV10-3; len: 13; abundance: -; j_gene: TRBJ2-3; CDR3nt: TGTGCCATCAGTGAGTCGGACAGGGATACGCAGTATTTT; CDR3aa: CAISESDRDTQYF
d_gene: TRBD2; v_gene: TRBV20-1; len: 15; abundance: few; j_gene: TRBJ2-3; CDR3nt: TGCAGTGCTACCAATCCAGCGGGGGGGCAAGATACGCAGTATTTT; CDR3aa: CSATNPAGGQDTQYF
d_gene: TRBD2; v_gene: TRBV7-9; len: 14; abundance: -; j_gene: TRBJ2-1; CDR3nt: TGTGCCAGCAGCACTAGCGGCGGGACAACTAAGCAGTTCTTC; CDR3aa: CASSTSGGTTKQFF
d_gene: -; v_gene: TRBV7-6; len: 13; abundance: few; j_gene: TRBJ2-5; CDR3nt: TGTGCCAGCAGCAAAACTCAACGGGAGACCCAGTACTTC; CDR3aa: CASSKTQRETQYF
d_gene: -; v_gene: TRBV7-2; len: 14; abundance: many; j_gene: TRBJ1-5; CDR3nt: TGTGCCAGCAGCTCGGCACAGCCCAATCAGCCCCAGCATTTT; CDR3aa: CASSSAQPNQPQHF
d_gene: TRBD2; v_gene: TRBV28; len: 12; abundance: -; j_gene: TRBJ2-5; CDR3nt: TGTGCCAGCGGACTAGCGGGTCGGGCCCAGTACTTC; CDR3aa: CASGLAGRAQYF
d_gene: -; v_gene: TRBV12-3/TRBV12-4; len: 18; abundance: -; j_gene: TRBJ2-6; CDR3nt: TGTGCCAGCAGTTTGGGTGGGGGATTTACCTCTGGGGCCAACGTCCTGACTTTC; CDR3aa: CASSLGGGFTSGANVLTF
d_gene: -; v_gene: TRBV2; len: 14; abundance: -; j_gene: TRBJ2-7; CDR3nt: TGTGCCAGCAGTGAAGCCCCAGGGTGGGACGAGCAGTACTTC; CDR3aa: CASSEAPGWDEQYF